Listed below are T cell receptor beta chains from one sample, sequenced in a study of shared clonotypes between healthy human individuals. The protocol was immunoSEQ multiplex PCR, while the TCRdb copy is restricted to in-frame clones and leaves out a portion. The table has hundreds of thousands of clones, about 95% seen once. The sample was naive CD8+ T cells sorted from blood. The receptors shown here come from a woman aged 25 to 39 in good health. The CDR3 runs from the conserved cysteine through the conserved F or W. A D gene is named only where the DNA matches it firmly. Some rows have no size entry. The others give once, few or many, or a class for an expanded clone.

j_call cdr3_length v_call clone_size d_call cdr3_nt cdr3_aa
TRBJ2-7 11 TRBV28 NA NA TGTGCCAGCAGTGCTGGATACGAGCAGTACTTC CASSAGYEQYF
TRBJ2-3 14 TRBV30 once NA TGTGCCTGGAGTGCGGCAGCGAACACAGATACGCAGTATTTT CAWSAAANTDTQYF
TRBJ2-7 16 TRBV10-3 NA TRBD2 TGTGCCATCGGGATAGCGGGAGGGCAGGGGGGTATCGAGCAGTACTTC CAIGIAGGQGGIEQYF
TRBJ1-2 15 TRBV25-1 NA NA TGTGCCAGCAGTGAATTGAGCGGGACCCTCTATGGCTACACCTTC CASSELSGTLYGYTF
TRBJ2-5 15 TRBV7-6 NA TRBD2 TGTGCCAGCAGCTTAAGCGGGAGGGGTTTGGAGACCCAGTACTTC CASSLSGRGLETQYF
TRBJ2-7 16 TRBV13 NA TRBD1 TGTGCCAGCAGCTTAGCAGGACAGGTCAGCTCCTACGAGCAGTACTTC CASSLAGQVSSYEQYF
TRBJ2-5 15 TRBV6-5 NA NA TGTGCCAGCAGGTCCACGCCAGGAATCGGAGAGACCCAGTACTTC CASRSTPGIGETQYF
TRBJ2-5 14 TRBV6-5 NA TRBD2 TGTGCCAGCAGAGGGACTAGCGGGGAAGAGACCCAGTACTTC CASRGTSGEETQYF
TRBJ2-7 15 TRBV9 NA NA TGTGCCAGCAGCGCACGTATTGGGGGTTTCTACGAGCAGTACTTC CASSARIGGFYEQYF
TRBJ2-3 16 TRBV9 once TRBD1 TGTGCCAGCAGCGTAGGGACAGGGAGACTCACAGATACGCAGTATTTT CASSVGTGRLTDTQYF
TRBJ1-1 16 TRBV7-8 NA NA TGTGCCAGCAGCTTAGCTCACTCACTCCCACATACTGAAGCTTTCTTT CASSLAHSLPHTEAFF
TRBJ2-6 18 TRBV28 NA NA TGTGCCAGCAGCCAAATGACCTTTTATGGTGCTGGGGCCAACGTCCTGACTTTC CASSQMTFYGAGANVLTF
TRBJ1-2 14 TRBV11-2 NA TRBD1 TGTGCCAGCAGCTCAGGGACAGCCACTTATGGCTACACCTTC CASSSGTATYGYTF
TRBJ2-2 18 TRBV7-9 NA TRBD2 TGTGCCAGCAGACCCACCCTATTTAGCGGGGGGGAGACCGGGGAGCTGTTTTTT CASRPTLFSGGETGELFF
TRBJ2-2 14 TRBV28 NA NA TGTGCCAGCACCTCGCGGGTGAACACCGGGGAGCTGTTTTTT CASTSRVNTGELFF
TRBJ2-1 15 TRBV7-9 NA TRBD1 TGTGCCAGCAGTTCACCTCTGACAGGGGCCGATGAGCAGTTCTTC CASSSPLTGADEQFF